This TCR beta chain was captured by sequencing in a study of Graves' ophthalmopathy and Graves' hyperthyroidism. This clonotype showed up just a few times. Amplifying from RNA transcripts, the study obtained TCR beta CDR3 regions. A first-round RT-PCR used HTBI primers, followed by a second-round multiplex PCR. One entry per CDR3 protein, called by TCRdb with MiXCR from the multiplex PCR reads. The profile shows around 170,000 distinct CDR3 sequences, over 35% of them singletons. This receptor was identified in a woman in her forties with Graves' ophthalmopathy. The sequencing input was peripheral blood.

DNA of the CDR3: TGTGCCTGGAGTAATCCTAGCGGAAACATTCAGTACTTC. Its protein is CAWSNPSGNIQYF. This rearrangement joins TRBV30 to TRBJ2-5; 7 bases map to TRBD2. Near its end, the DNA agrees better with TRBJ2-4, so the J call may be wrong. Germline V gene data show CDR1 as GTSNPN and CDR2 as SVGIG (reference sequence). The CDR3 is 13 residues long.